The clone carrying this T cell receptor beta chain was seen a few times. The target antigen is unknown. The sample originates from a study of vaccination effects on CD4 cells after COVID-19. Before any sequencing was done, the ViraFEST assay used viral peptide pools to expand antigen-specific CD4+ T cells. Researchers isolated CD4+ T cells once about 11 days of culture had elapsed. Everyone in the study got two shots of either the BNT162b2 or mRNA-1273 vaccine. Having tested negative for nucleocapsid antibodies, the vaccine recipients showed no prior SARS-CoV-2 infection. Each culture had half its medium swapped for IL-2 medium on days 3 and 7. This CDR3 has 13 amino acids. Germline loops: CDR1 LGHDT, CDR2 YNNKEL (reference sequence). Trimming removed 2 bases at V and 6 bases at J, with 8 bases between. Measured with immunoSEQ multiplex PCR; TCRdb has only the in-frame clones, and not every one. The repertoire includes 25,000 to 35,000 clones, roughly 80% of them detected once, and about 5.7% sits in the top ten.

This receptor was obtained from a human donor who received a COVID-19 vaccine. Some clones in this sample may be carry-over from other donors' samples. Sequenced here: CD4+ T cells from PBMCs cultured with SARS-CoV-2 spike peptides, sampled after COVID-19 vaccination. The chain recombines TRBV3-1 (or the pseudogene TRBV3-2) with TRBJ2-4; D possibly corresponds to TRBD2 (5 bases). The DNA of the CDR3 is TGTGCCAGCAGCCAAACTGGAGGAAACATTCAGTACTTC. Its translation is CASSQTGGNIQYF.